Listed below are T cell receptor beta chains from one sample, sequenced in a study of radiation and T cells in renal cell carcinoma. Data came from immunoSEQ multiplex PCR; TCRdb stores just in-frame clones and leaves some out. The data hold some 120,000 clones, with more than 75% observed a single time. The sequences come from blood, collected from a patient whose treatment included radiotherapy and nephrectomy. These receptors all come from a woman aged 70 to 79 with renal cell carcinoma. The CDR3 runs from the conserved cysteine through the conserved F or W. Each record gives: D gene, clone size, V gene, J gene, CDR3 protein, CDR3 DNA. D genes are given only for firm matches. A row's size may be missing; if present it is once, few, many or a size class.

-,few,TRBV30,TRBJ1-5,CACRAVGNQPQHF,TGTGCCTGTAGAGCGGTAGGCAATCAGCCCCAGCATTTT
-,-,TRBV11-2,TRBJ2-5,CASSLRPISGETQYF,TGTGCCAGCAGCTTAAGGCCCATTTCGGGGGAGACCCAGTACTTC
TRBD1,-,TRBV10-3,TRBJ1-5,CAISEGQGVQPQHF,TGTGCCATCAGTGAGGGACAGGGCGTTCAGCCCCAGCATTTT
-,once,TRBV6-5,TRBJ1-5,CASSYKSEDQPQHF,TGTGCCAGCAGTTACAAATCAGAGGATCAGCCCCAGCATTTT
-,-,TRBV30,TRBJ2-1,CAWRLFGNEQFF,TGTGCCTGGAGGTTGTTTGGGAATGAGCAGTTCTTC
-,-,TRBV5-1,TRBJ1-6,CASSLAGQSGPLHF,TGCGCCAGCAGCTTGGCTGGACAGTCAGGTCCCCTCCACTTT
-,-,TRBV2,TRBJ1-5,CASSPERFTIQPQHF,TGTGCCAGCAGTCCGGAGAGGTTTACTATTCAGCCCCAGCATTTT
-,-,TRBV6-1,TRBJ2-7,CASSGEYPSSYEQYF,TGTGCCAGCAGTGGCGAATACCCAAGCTCCTACGAGCAGTACTTC
-,-,TRBV18,TRBJ2-7,CASSQRDRRGSYEQYF,TGTGCCAGCTCACAAAGAGACAGGAGAGGGTCCTACGAGCAGTACTTC
TRBD1,-,TRBV4-2,TRBJ1-1,CASTLQGQNTEAFF,TGTGCCAGCACTTTACAGGGGCAGAACACTGAAGCTTTCTTT
-,-,TRBV15,TRBJ1-1,CATSRDFVENTEAFF,TGTGCCACCAGCAGAGATTTTGTGGAGAACACTGAAGCTTTCTTT
TRBD2,-,TRBV5-4,TRBJ2-3,CASTPGGAGGSDTQYF,TGTGCCAGCACCCCGGGGGGGGCGGGGGGATCAGATACGCAGTATTTT
TRBD1,-,TRBV4-1,TRBJ1-1,CASSLDRDTEAFF,TGCGCCAGCAGCCTGGACAGGGACACTGAAGCTTTCTTT
-,-,TRBV13,TRBJ2-7,CASSFTAGYEQYF,TGTGCCAGCAGCTTTACTGCAGGGTACGAGCAGTACTTC
TRBD1,-,TRBV9,TRBJ2-1,CASSGGTGLYNEQFF,TGTGCCAGCAGCGGGGGGACAGGGCTGTACAATGAGCAGTTCTTC
TRBD1,-,TRBV10-3,TRBJ2-7,CAIRPTGMPYEQYF,TGTGCCATCAGACCGACAGGGATGCCCTACGAGCAGTACTTC
TRBD1,-,TRBV30,TRBJ1-2,CAWRLGRGTGYGYTF,TGTGCCTGGAGACTTGGAAGGGGGACAGGTTATGGCTACACCTTC
-,-,TRBV27,TRBJ2-2,CASSSGVGELFF,TGTGCCAGCAGTTCAGGGGTCGGGGAGCTGTTTTTT
TRBD1,once,TRBV15,TRBJ2-2,CATSRGTGWNTGELFF,TGTGCCACCAGCAGAGGGACAGGGTGGAACACCGGGGAGCTGTTTTTT
-,-,TRBV7-9,TRBJ1-3,CASVRGDGNTIYF,TGTGCCAGCGTCCGAGGGGATGGAAACACCATATATTTT
-,-,TRBV5-1,TRBJ1-3,CASSFLGQDSGNTIYF,TGCGCCAGCAGCTTTCTGGGGCAGGACTCTGGAAACACCATATATTTT
-,-,TRBV7-7,TRBJ2-7,CASSRTISYEQYF,TGTGCTAGCTCCCGGACCATCTCCTACGAGCAGTACTTC
-,-,TRBV6-5,TRBJ1-5,CASSLGSTQPQHF,TGTGCCAGCAGCTTGGGGAGTACTCAGCCCCAGCATTTT
-,-,TRBV7-9,TRBJ1-1,CASSFPTGANTEAFF,TGTGCCAGCAGCTTCCCGACAGGAGCTAACACTGAAGCTTTCTTT
-,-,TRBV7-8,TRBJ2-3,CASSLGLNTQYF,TGTGCCAGCAGCTTAGGATTAAATACGCAGTATTTT
-,-,TRBV30,TRBJ1-2,CAWSVGSTIPYGYTF,TGTGCCTGGAGTGTAGGAAGTACAATCCCCTATGGCTACACCTTC
-,-,TRBV6-1,TRBJ1-2,CASRSSGAGGYTF,TGTGCCAGCAGGAGTAGTGGGGCAGGAGGCTACACCTTC
-,-,TRBV30,TRBJ1-1,CAWSVKGAHTEAFF,TGTGCCTGGAGTGTTAAAGGGGCGCACACTGAAGCTTTCTTT
-,-,TRBV29-1,TRBJ2-7,CSVEGASYEQYF,TGCAGCGTTGAAGGCGCTAGCTACGAGCAGTACTTC
-,-,TRBV6-4,TRBJ1-1,CASRSQGGSTEAFF,TGTGCCAGCAGATCTCAAGGGGGTTCCACTGAAGCTTTCTTT
-,-,TRBV2,TRBJ2-1,CASSPDSYNEQFF,TGTGCCAGCAGCCCCGACAGCTACAATGAGCAGTTCTTC
-,-,TRBV28,TRBJ2-7,CASSLPGHRSSYEQYF,TGTGCCAGCAGTCTTCCGGGACACCGGAGCTCCTACGAGCAGTACTTC
-,few,TRBV7-9,TRBJ2-7,CASSSSGGIGQYF,TGTGCCAGCAGCTCATCAGGTGGGATTGGGCAGTACTTC
TRBD2,-,TRBV7-2,TRBJ2-1,CASSLLQRGVRNEQFF,TGTGCCAGCAGCTTACTCCAGCGGGGAGTCCGAAATGAGCAGTTCTTC
TRBD1,-,TRBV5-4,TRBJ1-2,CASSLGGQSYGYTF,TGTGCCAGCAGCTTGGGGGGACAGTCCTATGGCTACACCTTC
-,once,TRBV5-1,TRBJ2-3,CASSTARVTDTQYF,TGCGCCAGCAGCACAGCCAGGGTCACAGATACGCAGTATTTT
-,once,TRBV2,TRBJ1-1,CASRADRRTEAFF,TGTGCCAGCAGAGCAGATCGGAGAACTGAAGCTTTCTTT
-,-,TRBV30,TRBJ1-6,CAWRGVNSPLHF,TGTGCCTGGAGAGGGGTTAATTCACCCCTCCACTTT
-,-,TRBV5-4,TRBJ1-2,CASSPRGDYGYTF,TGTGCCAGCAGCCCTCGGGGGGACTATGGCTACACCTTC
TRBD1,-,TRBV19,TRBJ1-2,CASSTYKGQGADYGYTF,TGTGCCAGTAGTACCTATAAGGGACAGGGGGCTGACTATGGCTACACCTTC
TRBD1,-,TRBV28,TRBJ1-1,CASALQGRVNTEAFF,TGTGCCAGCGCCTTACAGGGGCGCGTGAACACTGAAGCTTTCTTT
TRBD1,once,TRBV28,TRBJ1-5,CASTLGQRNQPQHF,TGTGCCAGCACCCTGGGACAGAGAAATCAGCCCCAGCATTTT
-,-,TRBV7-9,TRBJ1-2,CASSLMEEGYTF,TGTGCCAGCAGCTTAATGGAGGAGGGCTACACCTTC
-,-,TRBV6-1,TRBJ2-3,CASSEGGGAQYF,TGTGCCAGCAGTGAAGGGGGGGGCGCGCAGTATTTT
-,few,TRBV7-8,TRBJ1-2,CASSLKERNYGYTF,TGTGCCAGCAGCTTAAAAGAGAGAAATTATGGCTACACCTTC
TRBD1,-,TRBV6-5,TRBJ2-7,CASSRFGTATSEQYF,TGTGCCAGCAGCCGATTCGGGACAGCTACCTCCGAGCAGTACTTC
-,-,TRBV19,TRBJ2-2,CASSSGTDTGELFF,TGTGCCAGTAGTAGCGGGACAGACACCGGGGAGCTGTTTTTT
TRBD2,-,TRBV7-3,TRBJ2-3,CASSSLAGGRPDTQYF,TGTGCCAGCAGCTCTCTAGCGGGGGGGCGTCCAGATACGCAGTATTTT
-,-,TRBV4-2,TRBJ1-5,CASSQDWVSNQPQHF,TGTGCCAGCAGCCAAGATTGGGTTTCCAATCAGCCCCAGCATTTT
-,-,TRBV4-3,TRBJ2-7,CASSQDWGVAGEQYF,TGCGCCAGCAGCCAAGACTGGGGAGTTGCTGGAGAGCAGTACTTC
-,-,TRBV29-1,TRBJ2-5,CSAEQGKETQYF,TGCAGCGCTGAACAGGGAAAAGAGACCCAGTACTTC
-,once,TRBV28,TRBJ1-2,CASSLERGGYTF,TGTGCCAGCAGTTTAGAGAGAGGTGGCTACACCTTC
-,-,TRBV11-3,TRBJ2-1,CASSPQGWGNNEQFF,TGTGCCAGCAGCCCGCAGGGGTGGGGGAACAATGAGCAGTTCTTC
TRBD1,-,TRBV4-2,TRBJ1-2,CASSQEPGQGPYGYTF,TGTGCCAGCAGCCAAGAACCGGGACAGGGGCCCTATGGCTACACCTTC
-,-,TRBV2,TRBJ2-2,CASSEVVTGELFF,TGTGCCAGCAGTGAAGTGGTCACCGGGGAGCTGTTTTTT
-,few,TRBV14,TRBJ1-1,CASSHRAGSTEAFF,TGTGCCAGCAGCCACCGGGCGGGGAGCACTGAAGCTTTCTTT